This T cell receptor (beta chain) was obtained from a study of blood T cell repertoires in COVID-19. This CDR3 has 13 amino acids. V shed 10 bases and J shed 2 bases, with 14 bases lying between them. Profiling relied on immunoSEQ multiplex PCR, and the TCRdb table lists in-frame clones only, not all of them. This table has fewer than 350,000 clones, 85% appearing once. Recovered Cohort 3 donors showed two negative PCRs, clearance, or symptom resolution. The source is a woman between 50 and 59 years old who had recovered from COVID-19. The chain employs TRBV23-1 and TRBJ2-5; TRBD2 might be the D (5 bases). TRBV23-1 is placed among ORFs of uncertain function. Specimen: PBMCs or T cells enriched from blood (not recorded which). CDR3 DNA sequence: TGCGCCACACGGACTTTACTTCAAGAGACCCAGTACTTC. Its protein product is CATRTLLQETQYF.